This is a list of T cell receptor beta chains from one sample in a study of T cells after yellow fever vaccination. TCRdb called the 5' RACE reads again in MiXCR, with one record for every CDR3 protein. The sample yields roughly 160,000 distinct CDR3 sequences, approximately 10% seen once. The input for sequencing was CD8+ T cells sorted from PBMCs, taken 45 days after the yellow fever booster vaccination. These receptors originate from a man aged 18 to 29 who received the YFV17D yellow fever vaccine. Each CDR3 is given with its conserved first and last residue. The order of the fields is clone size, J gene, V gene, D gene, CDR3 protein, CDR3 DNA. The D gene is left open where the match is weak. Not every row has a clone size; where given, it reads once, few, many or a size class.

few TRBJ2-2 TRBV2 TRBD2 CASSEYGEGTGELFF TGTGCCAGCAGTGAATACGGGGAGGGCACCGGGGAGCTGTTTTTT
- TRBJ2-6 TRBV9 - CASSPRLDSPSGANVLTF TGTGCCAGCAGCCCGCGCCTAGACAGTCCCTCTGGGGCCAACGTCCTGACTTTC
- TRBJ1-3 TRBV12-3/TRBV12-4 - CASRKPTVSGNTIYF TGTGCCAGCAGGAAGCCGACAGTCTCTGGAAACACCATATATTTT
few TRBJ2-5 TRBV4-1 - CASSPKETQYF TGCGCCAGCAGCCCCAAGGAGACCCAGTACTTC
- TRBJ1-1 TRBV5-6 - CASRNLRWGGNTEAFF TGTGCCAGCAGGAACCTTCGGTGGGGAGGGAACACTGAAGCTTTCTTT
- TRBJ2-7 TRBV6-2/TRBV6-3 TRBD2 CASSVSGEPYEQYF TGTGCCAGCAGTGTTAGCGGGGAACCCTACGAGCAGTACTTC
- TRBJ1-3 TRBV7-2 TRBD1 CASSSLKPGQGLGNTIYF TGTGCCAGCAGCTCGCTCAAACCGGGACAGGGACTAGGAAACACCATATATTTT
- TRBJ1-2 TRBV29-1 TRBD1 CSAGTVEDGYTF TGCAGCGCCGGGACAGTGGAGGATGGCTACACCTTC
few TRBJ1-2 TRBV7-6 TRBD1 CASSFIRTGGSGYTF TGTGCCAGCAGCTTTATCAGGACAGGGGGCAGTGGCTACACCTTC
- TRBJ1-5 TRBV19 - CASPRGWGDQPQHF TGTGCCAGCCCCCGGGGGTGGGGCGATCAGCCCCAGCATTTT
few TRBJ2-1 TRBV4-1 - CASSLTGDTYNEQFF TGCGCCAGCAGCCTTACGGGGGACACCTACAATGAGCAGTTCTTC
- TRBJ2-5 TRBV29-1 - CSVERPGDQETQYF TGCAGCGTTGAACGGCCCGGGGATCAAGAGACCCAGTACTTC
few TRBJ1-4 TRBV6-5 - CASSYVQGGEKLFF TGTGCCAGCAGTTACGTACAGGGAGGGGAAAAACTGTTTTTT
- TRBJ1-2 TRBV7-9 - CARPMRDYGYTF TGTGCCAGGCCCATGAGAGACTATGGCTACACCTTC
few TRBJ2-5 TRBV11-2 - CASSSWSELETQYF TGTGCCAGCAGCTCCTGGAGTGAATTGGAGACCCAGTACTTC
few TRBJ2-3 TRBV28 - CASSPNGGPDTQYF TGTGCCAGCAGTCCGAACGGGGGCCCAGATACGCAGTATTTT
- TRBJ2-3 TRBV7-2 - CASSLANYLTLGTDTQYF TGTGCCAGCAGCTTAGCCAACTATTTAACTTTAGGAACAGATACGCAGTATTTT
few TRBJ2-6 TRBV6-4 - CASSDSDNSGANVLTF TGTGCCAGCAGTGACTCGGACAACTCTGGGGCCAACGTCCTGACTTTC
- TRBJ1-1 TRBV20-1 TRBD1 CSASLQGVWTEAFF TGCAGTGCTAGTCTTCAGGGGGTTTGGACTGAAGCTTTCTTT
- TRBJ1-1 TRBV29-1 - CSVEGGRVNTEAFF TGCAGCGTTGAAGGGGGGCGGGTGAACACTGAAGCTTTCTTT
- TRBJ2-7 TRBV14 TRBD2 CASSQAIGGSYEQYF TGTGCCAGCAGCCAAGCAATCGGGGGGTCCTACGAGCAGTACTTC
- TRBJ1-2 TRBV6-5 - CASRPQAKEGYTF TGTGCCAGCAGACCCCAGGCTAAAGAGGGCTACACCTTC
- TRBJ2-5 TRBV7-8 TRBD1 CASSPTQGASKKTQYF TGTGCCAGCAGCCCGACACAGGGGGCTTCGAAAAAGACCCAGTACTTC
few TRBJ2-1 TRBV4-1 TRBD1 CASSPGTGVYNEQFF TGCGCCAGCAGCCCGGGGACAGGGGTCTACAATGAGCAGTTCTTC